The TCR beta chain described here comes from a study of T-cell memory formation after mild COVID-19. In the study overall: Largely, the TCR clusters proved donor specific.

Using constant-segment primers, 5'RACE produced TCR alpha and TCR beta cDNA libraries carrying sample barcodes and UMIs. TCRdb reprocessed the 5' RACE reads with MiXCR, giving one entry per CDR3 protein. Of about 270,000 distinct CDR3 sequences in the sample, approximately 19% were seen once. The CDR3 runs to 15 residues. Per germline, CDR1 GTSNPN and CDR2 SVGIG (reference sequence). Trimming removed 0 bases at V and 2 bases at J, with 12 bases between. This clonotype has a count of ten or more. Its antigen is still unknown. Study results and limitations: Clones that contracted clustered mainly in CM and EM if CD4+ and in EMRA if CD8+. Memory cells collected pre-infection included some clones that later responded, suggesting cross-reactive memory joined.

The sequence derives from a man younger than 30 who had mild COVID-19 (a few samples of this study predate the infection). Cell type and time point are not known. Material: PBMCs or a T cell subset sorted from them (not recorded which). V usage is TRBV30 and J usage is TRBJ2-3, with D tentatively TRBD1 (5 bases). CDR3 sequence reads: CAWSVARAFTDTQYF. The CDR3 DNA reads as TGTGCCTGGAGTGTAGCCAGGGCCTTCACAGATACGCAGTATTTT.